This TCR beta chain derives from a study of blood T cell repertoires in COVID-19. The wider study: Sample material is recorded as cDNA or gDNA derived from T cells, B-cell-depleted T cells, or PBMCs.

Clinical history reported by participants formed the basis on which cohorts were assigned. In Cohort 3, a recovered donor had either two negative PCRs, clearance, or symptom resolution. Per the original data handling: For nucleated cells, counts were estimated from reference gene primer amplification. Data came from immunoSEQ multiplex PCR; TCRdb stores just in-frame clones and leaves some out. V, J and clone size are those of that table, while D and trimming were read from the DNA. The repertoire has 150,000 to 200,000 clones, 88% of them found once; the top ten carry roughly 9%. Germline CDR1 is MNHEY and CDR2 is SVGAGI. The CDR3 has 13 amino acids. Trimming removed 2 bases at V and 3 bases at J, with 8 bases between.

Sequenced material: PBMCs or T cells enriched from blood (not recorded which). This chain connects TRBV6-5 to TRBJ2-7; D perhaps matches TRBD2 (5 bases). The sequence was obtained from a woman between 18 and 29 years old who had recovered from COVID-19. The CDR3 region has the DNA TGTGCCAGCAGTTACAGCGGTTTCTACGAGCAGTACTTC. This gives the protein CASSYSGFYEQYF.